The entry below describes one T cell receptor (beta chain). The sample comes from a study of blood T cells in healthy people across ages. The use of a sample-barcoded 5' primer and a J-beta primer mix characterized a second PCR of about 6 to 12 cycles. Using its own MiXCR run on the 5' RACE reads, TCRdb lists one record per CDR3 protein. The sample has about 1,400,000 distinct CDR3 sequences, 45% to 70% seen once. V was shortened by 0 bases and J by 10 bases, with 25 bases between the two germline ends. Germline V gene lookup returns CDR1 SQVTM and CDR2 ANQGSEA. This CDR3 is 17 amino acids long. Per individual sample, total RNA of at least 5.5 micrograms was extracted.

Sequencing input: blood. This receptor was obtained from a man younger than 35 in good health. V and J are TRBV29-1 and TRBJ2-1; tentatively, D is TRBD1 or TRBD2 (6 bases each). DNA of the CDR3: TGCAGCGTTGAAGAAAGAGACAGGACGCTTGTGGGGGGCGAGCAGTTCTTC. Translating it yields CSVEERDRTLVGGEQFF.